The 27 T cell receptor beta chains in this list originate from one sample, sequenced in a study of cytomegalovirus exposure and HLA in healthy donors. Primers included in the PCR were 60 Vbeta and 13 Jbeta primers. The data were produced by immunoSEQ multiplex PCR, yet TCRdb's version contains in-frame clones alone and is incomplete. The data show about 210,000 clones, roughly 78% seen once. The sample taken for sequencing was PBMCs. The receptors stem from a boy under 18 in good health and CMV-seronegative.

This chain joins TRBV9 and TRBJ2-1; TRBD2 aligns across 7 bases. CDR1 and CDR2 (germline): SGDLS, YYNGEE. The CDR3 covers 16 residues. Germline trimming cut 4 bases from V and 2 bases from J; bases unmatched to any gene: 9. The CDR3 region is CASSPASSGPYNEQFF. Written as DNA, the CDR3 is TGTGCCAGCAGCCCAGCGTCTAGCGGTCCCTACAATGAGCAGTTCTTC.

This chain uses TRBV6-6 with TRBJ1-4; 11 bases map to TRBD1. Losses at the gene ends were 7 bases for V and 8 bases for J; bases not matched to a gene: 9. Germline CDR1 reads MNHNY; CDR2 reads SVGAGI (reference sequence). This CDR3 has 15 residues. CDR3 loop: CASNDPGQGEEKLFF. The CDR3 nucleotides read TGTGCCAGCAATGACCCGGGACAGGGGGAGGAAAAACTGTTTTTT.

The chain joins TRBV4-1 to TRBJ2-1; D perhaps matches TRBD2 (6 bases). The CDR3 extends over 13 amino acids. The germline gives CDR1 MGHRA, CDR2 YSYEKL. The V end was cut by 1 base, the J end by 10 bases, with 11 bases between. CDR3 coding DNA: TGCGCCAGCAGCCAAGGCCCGGGACTCGAGCAGTTCTTC. It is translated as CASSQGPGLEQFF.

This rearrangement joins TRBV2 to TRBJ1-1; 9 bases match TRBD1. The CDR3 contains 15 residues. The V segment lost 3 bases and the J segment 4 bases; nucleotides outside the gene matches: 6. Germline CDR1 SNHLY, CDR2 FYNNEI. The CDR3 is CASSDLGTGRTEAFF. The CDR3 DNA follows: TGTGCCAGCAGTGATTTGGGGACAGGGCGCACTGAAGCTTTCTTT.

The chain has TRBV19 and TRBJ1-2; D is ambiguous. With 6 bases removed from V and 0 bases from J, the gap between germline ends came to 11 bases. The germline V gene has CDR1 LNHDA and CDR2 SQIVND (reference sequence). CDR3 length equals 14 residues. The CDR3 bases are TGTGCCAGTAGGACTTTCTCCGCTAACTATGGCTACACCTTC. Protein sequence: CASRTFSANYGYTF.

The CDR3 nucleotides are TGTGCCAGCAGCCCCTCGACAGGGGGCACAGATACGCAGTATTTT. Its protein is CASSPSTGGTDTQYF. The chain combines TRBV11-3 with TRBJ2-3, with TRBD1 matching 8 bases. J lost 1 base, V lost 5 bases, and 5 bases had no gene match. CDR1 SGHNT and CDR2 YENEEA come from the germline V gene. The CDR3 loop spans 15 amino acids.

V gene TRBV5-1 combines with J gene TRBJ2-3, with 9 bases matching TRBD2. The CDR3 runs 17 residues. With 0 bases clipped from V and 4 bases from J, the junction kept 9 bases outside the gene matches. Per germline, CDR1 SGHRS and CDR2 YFSETQ. The CDR3 here is CASSLEGRTSVPDTQYF. Here the CDR3 DNA reads TGCGCCAGCAGCTTGGAGGGGCGGACTAGCGTTCCAGATACGCAGTATTTT.

The chain couples TRBV5-4 to TRBJ2-5, with TRBD2 matching over 9 bases. Germline CDR1 SGHNT, CDR2 YYREEE (reference sequence). Losses at the gene ends were 5 bases for V and 3 bases for J; bases not matched to a gene: 8. CDR3 length equals 15 residues. The CDR3 DNA is TGTGCCAGCAGTCGGCCAGCGGGGGGAGAAGAGACCCAGTACTTC. It codes for CASSRPAGGEETQYF. Together with reference TRBV5-4 and TRBJ2-5, the CDR3 gives the full variable domain: ETGVTQSPTHLIKTRGQQVTLRCSSQSGHNTVSWYQQALGQGPQFIFQYYREEENGRGNFPPRFSGLQFPNYSSELNVNALELDDSALYLCASSRPAGGEETQYFGPGTRLLVL.

The chain has TRBV5-1 and TRBJ2-4; 7 bases map to TRBD1. Per germline, CDR1 SGHRS and CDR2 YFSETQ. J lost 7 bases, V lost 0 bases, and 4 bases had no gene match. The length of the CDR3 is 14 residues. The CDR3 loop is CASSLGRQGNIQYF. Written as DNA, the CDR3 is TGCGCCAGCAGCTTGGGACGACAGGGTAACATTCAGTACTTC.

This clone was seen only once. V usage is TRBV18 and J usage is TRBJ2-7; TRBD2 aligns across 14 bases. CDR3 length: 15 amino acids. CDR1 is KGHSH, CDR2 LQKENI, per germline. The V segment lost 3 bases and the J segment 6 bases; nucleotides outside the gene matches: 4. As DNA, the CDR3 is TGTGCCAGCTCACCTCCGGGACTAGCGGGAGCCGAGCAGTACTTC. This codes for CASSPPGLAGAEQYF.

V gene TRBV5-1 combines with J gene TRBJ2-7; D might be TRBD1 (6 bases). The CDR3 spans 17 residues. The germline gives CDR1 SGHRS, CDR2 YFSETQ. V shed 2 bases and J shed 3 bases, with 21 bases lying between them. The CDR3 loop reads CASSFDKDSPGSYEQYF. CDR3 DNA: TGCGCCAGCAGCTTTGACAAGGACAGTCCGGGCAGCTACGAGCAGTACTTC.

The J gene is TRBJ1-2, the V gene TRBV11-2; 9 positions agree with TRBD1. The CDR3 runs 15 residues. Germline CDR1 reads SGHAT; CDR2 reads FQNNGV. V lost 5 bases and J lost 5; bases outside the gene matches: 9. CDR3 sequence (DNA): TGTGCCAGCAGCCCCGGGGGGACAGGGCTTTATGGCTACACCTTC. Translation gives CASSPGGTGLYGYTF.

Remarks on this clone: Other DNA sequences from this sample encode an identical CDR3 as well. The V call is TRBV7-9, the J call TRBJ1-3; D not resolved. The V end lost 5 bases, the J end lost 1 base, and 12 bases lay between the germline ends. The V gene's germline CDR1 is SEHNR and CDR2 FQNEAQ (reference sequence). The CDR3 spans 15 residues. The DNA for the CDR3 is TGTGCCAGCAGCCTCTTAGGAGGATCTGGAAACACCATATATTTT. It specifies CASSLLGGSGNTIYF.

This rearrangement joins TRBV20-1 to TRBJ1-2; D is uncertain. This CDR3 is 11 amino acids long. The germline CDR1 and CDR2 sequences are DFQATT and SNEGSKA (reference sequence). Trimming took off 2 bases at V and 8 bases at J, with 9 bases between the two ends. CDR3 coding DNA: TGCAGTGCTAGACCTCTCGAGGGCTACACCTTC. Encoded protein: CSARPLEGYTF.

The CDR3 is CASSRQGATNTEAFF. The CDR3 region has the DNA TGTGCCAGCAGCCGACAGGGGGCTACGAACACTGAAGCTTTCTTT. V is TRBV6-5 and J is TRBJ1-1; 10 nucleotides align to TRBD1. This CDR3 has 15 amino acids. Losses at the gene ends were 6 bases for V and 1 base for J; bases not matched to a gene: 5. Germline V gene sequence: CDR1 MNHEY, CDR2 SVGAGI.

V gene TRBV2 combines with J gene TRBJ2-3, with a tentative D call TRBD1 (6 bases). V dropped 4 bases and J dropped 1 base, with 18 bases sitting between them. Per the germline V gene, CDR1 is SNHLY and CDR2 is FYNNEI. The CDR3 runs to 17 residues. The CDR3 bases are TGTGCCAGCAGTGGATATACAGGCCCAGGGGGCACAGATACGCAGTATTTT. It is translated as CASSGYTGPGGTDTQYF.

The chain couples TRBV4-1 to TRBJ2-5; tentative D call: TRBD1 (6 bases). Germline loops: CDR1 MGHRA, CDR2 YSYEKL. CDR3 size: 13 residues. V shed 6 bases and J shed 5 bases, with 13 bases lying between them. In DNA, the CDR3 is TGCGCCAGCAGACAGGGACCGGGGGAGACCCAGTACTTC. Translation gives CASRQGPGETQYF.

The chain carries TRBV29-1 and TRBJ2-7, with D uncertain. CDR1 SQVTM and CDR2 ANQGSEA come from the germline V gene. The CDR3 loop spans 14 amino acids. V was pared by 1 base and J by 9 bases, with 19 bases between. The CDR3 region is CSVEVGSGSFRQYF. The CDR3 DNA sequence: TGCAGCGTTGAAGTGGGCAGTGGGTCCTTTCGGCAGTACTTC.

V gene TRBV19 combines with J gene TRBJ1-2; D may be TRBD1 (5 bases). Trimming shortened V by 3 bases and J by 2 bases, and 10 bases separated the two germline ends. CDR3 length equals 14 residues. Germline CDR1 LNHDA, CDR2 SQIVND (reference sequence). CDR3 DNA sequence: TGTGCCAGTAGTATCAGGGTACTCAACTATGGCTACACCTTC. This gives the protein CASSIRVLNYGYTF.

This sequence joins TRBV21-1 and TRBJ2-7; TRBD1 was called by the table and not checked on the DNA. TRBV21-1 is deemed a pseudogene. This CDR3 is built from 15 residues. The CDR3: CASSKGSRGTYEQYF. CDR3 nucleotides: TGTGCCAGCAGCAAAGGAAGCAGGGGCACCTACGAGCAGTACTTC.

The V and J genes are TRBV21-1 and TRBJ1-5; the table's D call, TRBD1, has no DNA check behind it. TRBV21-1 is designated a pseudogene. This CDR3 has 18 amino acids. The CDR3: CASSKARDRTLCYQPQHF. The DNA for the CDR3 is TGTGCCAGCAGCAAAGCGCGGGACAGGACCCTATGTTATCAGCCCCAGCATTTT.

The chain recombines TRBV7-9 with TRBJ1-1; 7 nucleotides match TRBD1. With V trimmed by 6 bases and J by 1 base, 20 bases remained unmatched. The CDR3 loop spans 19 amino acids. CDR1 and CDR2 from the germline V gene are SEHNR and FQNEAQ (reference sequence). The CDR3 bases are TGTGCCAGCAGTGAGTCATTTCGTCCAGGGGGACACAGGAACACTGAAGCTTTCTTT. This translates into CASSESFRPGGHRNTEAFF.

V is TRBV7-8 and J is TRBJ1-3; D is uncertain. The V and J ends lost 1 base and 0 bases respectively, with 10 bases between them. The V gene's germline CDR1 is SGHVS and CDR2 FQNEAQ. CDR3 length equals 16 residues. CDR3 in amino acids: CASSLGSGHSGNTIYF. CDR3 nucleotide sequence: TGTGCCAGCAGCTTAGGAAGCGGCCACTCTGGAAACACCATATATTTT.

The table lists this clone with a count of one. The V gene is TRBV10-2, the J gene TRBJ1-5, with TRBD1 as a possible D gene (5 bases). The CDR3 has 14 residues. The germline gives CDR1 WSHSY, CDR2 SAAADI. Trimming cost V 2 bases and J 6 bases, with 11 bases left between them. CDR3 nucleotide sequence: TGCGCCAGCAGTGAGAGCTTCGGGGGTCAGCCCCAGCATTTT. Amino acid sequence: CASSESFGGQPQHF.

The table lists this clone with a few counts. The rearrangement uses TRBV6-5 and TRBJ1-4; 7 bases are shared with TRBD1. Trimming removed 2 bases from V and 7 bases from J; junction bases left unmatched: 7. Germline V gene lookup returns CDR1 MNHEY and CDR2 SVGAGI. This CDR3 is built from 15 residues. Here the CDR3 reads CASSYTTGIGEKLFF. CDR3 bases: TGTGCCAGCAGTTACACGACAGGGATAGGTGAAAAACTGTTTTTT.

The chain couples TRBV7-9 to TRBJ1-1; D may be TRBD1 (5 bases). The CDR3 runs 13 residues. V dropped 5 bases and J dropped 4 bases, with 11 bases sitting between them. Germline-derived CDR1 and CDR2 are SEHNR and FQNEAQ (reference sequence). CDR3 sequence: CASSGSGSTEAFF. In nucleotides, the CDR3 is TGTGCCAGCAGCGGATCAGGGTCCACTGAAGCTTTCTTT.

V gene TRBV19 combines with J gene TRBJ2-3; D call uncertain. The ends were cut back, 3 bases at V and 6 bases at J, with 4 bases in the middle. This CDR3 region has 11 residues. CDR1 is LNHDA, CDR2 SQIVND, per germline (reference sequence). CDR3 in amino acids: CASSIQDTQYF. In nucleotides, the CDR3 is TGTGCCAGTAGTATTCAGGATACGCAGTATTTT. Looking up the rest from reference TRBV19 and TRBJ2-3 gives the full variable domain: DGGITQSPKYLFRKEGQNVTLSCEQNLNHDAMYWYRQDPGQGLRLIYYSQIVNDFQKGDIAEGYSVSREKKESFPLTVTSAQKNPTAFYLCASSIQDTQYFGPGTRLTVL.